Presented here are 11 T cell receptor beta chains from one specimen sequenced in a study of graft-versus-host responses after intestinal transplantation. These receptors lack a known antigen. TCRdb's table, derived via immunoSEQ multiplex PCR, lists solely in-frame clones and lacks some. The sample yields about 130,000 clones, roughly 91% seen once. Sequencing was performed on unstimulated CD4+ T cells sorted from spleen or lymph node cells, taken before intestinal transplant. The receptors originated from a human donor who received an intestinal transplant.

This sequence joins TRBV28 and TRBJ1-2; D is unresolved. CDR3 length: 11 amino acids. V was trimmed by 3 bases and J by 8 bases, leaving 7 bases between them. Germline CDR1 reads MDHEN; CDR2 reads SYDVKM. The CDR3 region is CASSFTGGYTF. The CDR3 nucleotides read TGTGCCAGCAGTTTTACGGGCGGCTACACCTTC.

This clone was detected only once. The chain combines TRBV19 with TRBJ2-5; possibly TRBD1 for D (6 bases). V gave up 1 base and J gave up 1 base, with 13 bases separating them. CDR1 is LNHDA and CDR2 is SQIVND in the germline V gene (reference sequence). The CDR3 runs to 16 residues. The chain's CDR3 is CASSIVAGALQETQYF. As DNA, the CDR3 is TGTGCCAGTAGTATAGTGGCAGGGGCCCTCCAAGAGACCCAGTACTTC.

This clone was seen only once. The V call is TRBV19, the J call TRBJ1-2; the D gene is possibly TRBD1 (5 bases). The CDR3 runs 15 residues. Germline-derived CDR1 and CDR2 are LNHDA and SQIVND (reference sequence). Trimming took off 5 bases at V and 2 bases at J, with 15 bases between the two ends. The chain's CDR3 is CASSPQGTENYGYTF. Here the CDR3 DNA reads TGTGCCAGTAGTCCCCAAGGGACGGAGAACTATGGCTACACCTTC.

This clone has only a few counts. This chain joins TRBV7-3 and TRBJ2-3; a possible D gene is TRBD2 (5 bases). The CDR3 length is 14 residues. Germline assignment: CDR1 SGHTA and CDR2 FQGTGA. Trimming pared 3 bases from V and 5 bases from J, leaving 12 bases between. CDR3 amino acids: CASSFGHEGDTQYF. The DNA of the CDR3 is TGTGCCAGCAGCTTCGGCCATGAGGGAGATACGCAGTATTTT.

CDR3 DNA sequence: TGTGCCAGCAGCTATAGCGGGAGAGGCAATGAGCAGTTCTTC. It encodes CASSYSGRGNEQFF. The chain joins TRBV7-3 to TRBJ2-1; 9 bases are a match to TRBD2. J gave up 6 bases and V 4 bases, and 4 bases lay outside the gene matches. Germline V CDR1 and CDR2: SGHTA, FQGTGA. The CDR3 covers 14 residues.

The chain couples TRBV7-2 to TRBJ1-3; D unclear. CDR1 is SGHTA and CDR2 is FQGNSA in the germline V gene. This CDR3 contains 16 residues. The ends were cut back, 3 bases at V and 2 bases at J, with 14 bases in the middle. The CDR3 DNA reads TGTGCCAGCAGCTTGGCGTCCTCTCACACTGGAAACACCATATATTTT. This sequence encodes CASSLASSHTGNTIYF.

Details on this clone: A read error may produce the germline difference seen at one junction end. The chain links TRBV5-4 to TRBJ2-2; 8 bases line up with TRBD2. The germline V gene encodes CDR1 SGHNT and CDR2 YYREEE (reference sequence). This CDR3 contains 15 residues. The CDR3 DNA is TGCGCCAGCAGCCCGGGGGGGTGGAACACCGGGGAGCTGTTTTTT. Amino acids: CASSPGGWNTGELFF.

This sequence joins TRBV28 and TRBJ2-7, with D unclear. The length of the CDR3 is 14 residues. CDR1 is MDHEN, CDR2 SYDVKM, per germline. V lost 6 bases, J lost 0 bases, and 12 bases lay in between. CDR3: CASRLRLTSYEQYF. The CDR3 DNA is TGTGCCAGCAGGCTGCGACTCACCTCCTACGAGCAGTACTTC.

The V and J genes are TRBV7-2 and TRBJ2-1, with 9 bases lining up with TRBD2. The CDR3 is 16 amino acids. The J segment lost 5 bases and the V segment lost 2 bases, leaving 7 bases of the junction unmatched. Germline V lookup: CDR1 SGHTA, CDR2 FQGNSA. The CDR3 nucleotides read TGTGCCAGCAGCTTATATGGCGGGAGGGCCCACAATGAGCAGTTCTTC. Amino acids: CASSLYGGRAHNEQFF. Full variable domain (remainder filled in from reference TRBV7-2 and TRBJ2-1): GAGVSQSPSNKVTEKGKDVELRCDPISGHTALYWYRQSLGQGLEFLIYFQGNSAPDKSGLPSDRFSAERTGGSVSTLTIQRTQQEDSAVYLCASSLYGGRAHNEQFFGPGTRLTVL.

The V call is TRBV29-1, the J call TRBJ1-1, with D uncertain. The CDR3 is 12 residues long. The V gene lost 4 bases and the J gene lost 0 bases, with 6 bases spanning the gap. In germline, CDR1 is SQVTM, CDR2 ANQGSEA. The CDR3 is CSVVEVNTEAFF. The CDR3, as DNA: TGCAGCGTTGTTGAGGTGAACACTGAAGCTTTCTTT. Full variable domain (outside the CDR3, taken from reference TRBV29-1 and TRBJ1-1): SAVISQKPSRDICQRGTSLTIQCQVDSQVTMMFWYRQQPGQSLTLIATANQGSEATYESGFVIDKFPISRPNLTFSTLTVSNMSPEDSSIYLCSVVEVNTEAFFGQGTRLTVV.

V usage is TRBV5-8 and J usage is TRBJ2-3; D may be TRBD2 (6 bases). Per germline, CDR1 SGHTS and CDR2 YDEGEE. The CDR3 totals 13 residues. The CDR3 reads CASEEGHTDTQYF. The CDR3, as DNA: TGTGCGTCCGAGGAGGGCCACACAGATACGCAGTATTTT.